This paragraph reports one TCR beta chain. Its matching antigen is unknown. This sample was included in a study of cytomegalovirus exposure and HLA in healthy donors. Researchers ran the PCR with 60 Vbeta and 13 Jbeta primers. Assay used: immunoSEQ multiplex PCR; TCRdb lists only in-frame clones, some missing. The sample shows over 65,000 clones, more than 80% of them seen only once. Study-wide findings and caveats: Among TCR beta chains of equal frequency, HLA-associated ones were more clonally expanded in a later analysis.

CDR3 length: 15 amino acids. V shed 5 bases and J shed 8 bases, with 21 bases lying between them. Germline V gene data show CDR1 as SGHAT and CDR2 as FQNNGV. Sequences were obtained from PBMCs. This TCR was sampled from a human donor in good health. The chain couples TRBV11-2 to TRBJ1-2; D remains unclear. The CDR3 reads CASSPTRSSSSGYTF. The CDR3 bases are TGTGCCAGCAGCCCAACCCGCAGTTCCTCTTCGGGCTACACCTTC.